The 21 T cell receptor beta chains presented below share a single source sample, sequenced in a study of somatic mutations in cytotoxic T cells in rheumatoid arthritis. TCRdb's table, derived via immunoSEQ multiplex PCR, lists solely in-frame clones and lacks some. The sample shows 15,000 to 20,000 clones, roughly 87% of them seen only once. Source material: CD8+ T cells sorted from blood. Receptors were obtained from an adult with rheumatoid arthritis.

This rearrangement joins TRBV14 to TRBJ1-1, with D uncertain. Germline CDR1 and CDR2: SGHDN and FVKESK. This CDR3 is 16 amino acids long. Trimming removed 0 bases from V and 0 bases from J, with 11 bases in between. The CDR3 here is CASSQENALMNTEAFF. CDR3 DNA: TGTGCCAGCAGCCAAGAAAACGCACTGATGAACACTGAAGCTTTCTTT.

V and J are TRBV10-3 and TRBJ1-2, with 8 bases lining up with TRBD1. J lost 2 bases, V lost 3 bases, and 8 bases had no gene match. The CDR3 covers 16 residues. CDR1 and CDR2 (germline): ENHRY, SYGVKD. DNA of the CDR3: TGTGCCATCAGTGATCGGACAGGGCCAGAGAACTATGGCTACACCTTC. As protein: CAISDRTGPENYGYTF.

This clone appeared a single time. The rearrangement links TRBV9 to TRBJ1-5; a possible D gene is TRBD1 (6 bases). This CDR3 contains 14 residues. V gave up 4 bases and J gave up 1 base, with 9 bases separating them. The germline CDR1 and CDR2 sequences are SGDLS and YYNGEE. CDR3 sequence reads: CASSTGTSNQPQHF. The CDR3 DNA follows: TGTGCCAGCAGCACCGGGACAAGCAATCAGCCCCAGCATTTT.

This clone was observed once. This rearrangement joins TRBV9 to TRBJ2-7, with 8 bases matching TRBD1. Germline-derived CDR1 and CDR2 are SGDLS and YYNGEE. This CDR3 is built from 14 residues. V lost 4 bases and J lost 2; bases outside the gene matches: 5. The CDR3 DNA reads TGTGCCAGCAGCCCGGGACAGGCCCCCTACGAGCAGTACTTC. Encoded protein: CASSPGQAPYEQYF.

The CDR3 nucleotides are TGTGCCAGCAAATCCTTTTGGGAGAACACCGGGGAGCTGTTTTTT. It specifies CASKSFWENTGELFF. The chain carries TRBV7-9 and TRBJ2-2; no reliable D call. CDR1 SEHNR and CDR2 FQNEAQ come from the germline V gene (reference sequence). CDR3 size: 15 residues. The ends were cut back, 7 bases at V and 1 base at J, with 13 bases in the middle.

This clone was found once. The chain uses TRBV4-3 and TRBJ1-2; the D gene is possibly TRBD1 (6 bases). The germline V and J ends were trimmed by 1 base and 4 bases, with 13 bases remaining between them. CDR3 length: 15 amino acids. Germline CDR1 is LGHNA and CDR2 is YSLEER. CDR3 nucleotide sequence: TGCGCCAGCAGCCAAGGACCAGGGGTTGGCTATGGCTACACCTTC. Amino acid sequence: CASSQGPGVGYGYTF.

In this sample, this clone turned up a few times. The identical CDR3 is also encoded by other nucleotide sequences in the sample. This CDR3 reads CASSLEAGGTYNEQFF. CDR3 nucleotide sequence: TGTGCCAGCAGCTTAGAAGCGGGTGGGACCTACAATGAGCAGTTCTTC. The chain employs TRBV7-8 and TRBJ2-1; D is possibly TRBD2 (6 bases). Germline V gene lookup returns CDR1 SGHVS and CDR2 FQNEAQ. V lost 1 base and J lost 2, with 12 bases in between. This CDR3 region has 16 residues. The complete variable domain, with remaining parts taken from reference TRBV7-8 and TRBJ2-1, reads GAGVSQSPRYKVAKRGQDVALRCDPISGHVSLFWYQQALGQGPEFLTYFQNEAQLDKSGLPSDRFFAERPEGSVSTLKIQRTQQEDSAVYLCASSLEAGGTYNEQFFGPGTRLTVL.

The V and J genes are TRBV2 and TRBJ2-2, with D perhaps TRBD2 (5 bases). This CDR3 contains 13 residues. Germline V gene lookup returns CDR1 SNHLY and CDR2 FYNNEI. The V gene lost 5 bases and the J gene lost 5 bases, with 9 bases spanning the gap. DNA of the CDR3: TGTGCCAGCAGTCCCACGGGGACCGGGGAGCTGTTTTTT. It encodes CASSPTGTGELFF.

The chain joins TRBV28 to TRBJ1-6; D not certain. The CDR3 has 14 residues. The germline V and J ends were trimmed by 11 bases and 1 base, with 12 bases remaining between them. Germline loops: CDR1 MDHEN, CDR2 SYDVKM. CDR3 bases: TGTGCCGGGAAAAGGAGGTCCTATAATTCACCCCTCCACTTT. Its protein is CAGKRRSYNSPLHF.

This chain joins TRBV25-1 and TRBJ1-2; 8 bases map to TRBD1. J was trimmed by 6 bases and V by 3 bases; bases with no gene match: 6. The CDR3 consists of 14 residues. The germline CDR1 and CDR2 sequences are MGHDK and SYGVNS. The CDR3 reads CASSDWGQAHGYTF. In nucleotides, the CDR3 is TGTGCCAGCAGTGATTGGGGACAGGCTCATGGCTACACCTTC.

The rearrangement joins TRBV7-8 to TRBJ1-1; maybe TRBD1 (5 bases). Trimming removed 7 bases at V and 1 base at J, with 10 bases between. This CDR3 has 13 amino acids. CDR1 and CDR2 from the germline V gene are SGHVS and FQNEAQ. The CDR3 sequence is CASKRQPNTEAFF. The CDR3, as DNA: TGTGCCAGCAAAAGACAGCCGAACACTGAAGCTTTCTTT.

V usage is TRBV27 and J usage is TRBJ1-1, with a possible D match to TRBD1 (5 bases). Germline V CDR1 and CDR2: MNHEY, SMNVEV (reference sequence). The CDR3 has 13 amino acids. V shed 6 bases and J shed 0 bases, with 8 bases lying between them. CDR3 sequence reads: CASRTDMNTEAFF. The CDR3 bases are TGTGCCAGCAGGACGGACATGAACACTGAAGCTTTCTTT.

This clone came up once. The chain employs TRBV6-5 and TRBJ1-5; D not certain. CDR1 is MNHEY and CDR2 is SVGAGI in the germline V gene. This CDR3 contains 15 residues. The V end was cut by 6 bases, the J end by 0 bases, with 12 bases between. CDR3 region: CASSPTGDSNQPQHF. CDR3 nucleotide sequence: TGTGCCAGCAGCCCAACGGGAGATAGCAATCAGCCCCAGCATTTT.

The J gene is TRBJ2-7, the V gene TRBV13; 15 nucleotides align to TRBD2. The CDR3 contains 17 residues. CDR1 and CDR2 (germline): PRHDT, FYEKMQ (reference sequence). The J segment lost 7 bases and the V segment lost 5 bases, leaving 12 bases of the junction unmatched. The CDR3: CASSRTGLAGGGGEQYF. The CDR3 DNA reads as TGTGCCAGCAGCCGAACCGGACTAGCGGGAGGGGGTGGGGAGCAGTACTTC.

The rearrangement joins TRBV27 to TRBJ1-2; D gene unclear. Germline V gene sequence: CDR1 MNHEY, CDR2 SMNVEV (reference sequence). Trimming left V 8 bases short and J 3 bases short, with 7 bases between. The CDR3 contains 11 residues. The CDR3: CASRTYYGYTF. CDR3 DNA sequence: TGTGCCAGCCGGACCTACTATGGCTACACCTTC.

This clone was observed a single time. The V gene is TRBV28, the J gene TRBJ1-5; the D is unclear. Trimming stripped 11 bases from V and 3 bases from J, with 17 bases between. CDR1 and CDR2 from the germline V gene are MDHEN and SYDVKM. CDR3 size: 14 residues. Here the CDR3 reads CAAREGTNNQPQHF. CDR3 nucleotides: TGTGCCGCCCGAGAAGGTACAAACAATCAGCCCCAGCATTTT.

V usage is TRBV27 and J usage is TRBJ1-1; D not resolved. The CDR3 consists of 14 residues. CDR1 is MNHEY and CDR2 is SMNVEV in the germline V gene (reference sequence). With 3 bases removed from V and 6 bases from J, the gap between germline ends came to 14 bases. The CDR3 protein is CASSFGRAASEAFF. DNA of the CDR3: TGTGCCAGCAGTTTCGGGAGGGCGGCGTCTGAAGCTTTCTTT.

The chain recombines TRBV27 with TRBJ2-7, with D perhaps TRBD1 or TRBD2 (6 bases each). The CDR3 sequence is 14 residues long. Germline values: CDR1 MNHEY, CDR2 SMNVEV (reference sequence). V lost 0 bases to trimming and J lost 3 bases, with 9 bases between them. CDR3 sequence reads: CASSLSGGLYEQYF. The CDR3 nucleotides read TGTGCCAGCAGTTTATCAGGGGGGCTCTACGAGCAGTACTTC.

This chain joins TRBV7-9 and TRBJ2-7, with 7 positions matching TRBD1. Germline CDR1 SEHNR, CDR2 FQNEAQ (reference sequence). Trimming at V came to 4 bases and at J to 3 bases, leaving 9 bases not matched to a gene. The CDR3 is 15 amino acids. The CDR3 sequence is CASSSYRDSVYEQYF. The DNA for the CDR3 is TGTGCCAGCAGCTCGTACCGGGACAGCGTCTACGAGCAGTACTTC.

This clone was observed a few times. The chain recombines TRBV7-9 with TRBJ1-1; D gene uncertain. Germline V gene data show CDR1 as SEHNR and CDR2 as FQNEAQ (reference sequence). The CDR3 is made up of 17 amino acids. Trimming pared 1 base from V and 0 bases from J, leaving 15 bases between. CDR3 DNA sequence: TGTGCCAGCAGCTTAGGCGACGGTTCGATAATGAACACTGAAGCTTTCTTT. Translated: CASSLGDGSIMNTEAFF.

This chain links TRBV4-1 with TRBJ2-4; D possibly corresponds to TRBD2 (7 bases). The CDR3 runs 15 residues. CDR1 MGHRA and CDR2 YSYEKL come from the germline V gene. With 4 bases removed from V and 0 bases from J, the gap between germline ends came to 10 bases. The CDR3 DNA is TGCGCCAGCAGCCCCGGGGGGCTAGCCAAAAACATTCAGTACTTC. Its protein is CASSPGGLAKNIQYF.